This entry describes one T cell receptor (beta chain). The target of this receptor is not known. The record has no base qualities; no much larger clone is one base away. This specimen comes from a study of T cell repertoires in cytomegalovirus infection (dated by TCRdb to between 2018 and 2020). About the full investigation: Donor HLA type was relevant to the analysis, because carriage of CMV infection together with the matching HLA type was indicated by public TCR beta signatures.

Overall results and qualifications from the work: In both this cohort and an independent roughly 330-donor cohort, the cumulative frequency of public TCR beta family members distinguished carriers of CMV infection plus the relevant HLA type. The ex vivo response was dominated by HLA-C-restricted CMV-specific TCR beta clonotypes, which also provided the single most frequent clonotype in two of eight donors.

The sequencer was an Illumina HiSeq 1500. TCRdb trimmed public reads at Q25 via fastp, called clones via MiXCR and kept in-frame beta chains. Identical CDR3 proteins give one entry, which carries the most common genes and DNA. This sample gives more than 400,000 distinct CDR3 sequences in total; 26% of them show up just once. Of the sample, approximately 13% falls within the top ten clones. The sequenced sample consisted of PBMCs. This receptor was taken from a human donor in good health (CMV status not recorded). Some clones in this sample may be carry-over from other donors' samples.

The DNA is as follows: TGTGCCATCAGTGAGCGGAACCGGGGCAAGTCCTACGAGCAGTACGTC. Translated, this is CAISERNRGKSYEQYV. The chain uses TRBV10-3 and TRBJ2-7; the D gene is perhaps TRBD1 or TRBD2, as each covers 5 bases. The CDR3 measures 16 amino acids from cysteine to valine. Left in the record is the CDR3 DNA by itself, 48 bases read in frame from the first base. CDR1 and CDR2, looked up from the germline V gene, are ENHRY and SYGVKD. V is pared back by 2 bases and J by 1 base, with 15 bases lying between the germline termini.